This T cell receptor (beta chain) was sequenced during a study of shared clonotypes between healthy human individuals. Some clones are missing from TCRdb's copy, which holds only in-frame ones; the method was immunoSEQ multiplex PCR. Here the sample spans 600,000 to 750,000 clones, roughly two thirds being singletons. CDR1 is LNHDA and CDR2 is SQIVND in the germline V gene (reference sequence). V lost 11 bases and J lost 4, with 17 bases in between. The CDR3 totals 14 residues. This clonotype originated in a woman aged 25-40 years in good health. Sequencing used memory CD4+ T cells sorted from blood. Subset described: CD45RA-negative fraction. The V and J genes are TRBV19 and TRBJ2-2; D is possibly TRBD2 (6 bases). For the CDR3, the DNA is TGTGCCTCAACTGGAGGGTCGGGCACCGGGGAGCTGTTTTTT. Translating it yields CASTGGSGTGELFF.